This T cell receptor (beta chain) was sequenced for a study of cytomegalovirus exposure and HLA in healthy donors. Across the whole study: HLA-typed donors were the source of about 85 million unique TCRs held in an early data release. Study-wide results and limits: It was confirmed in vitro that a few of the CMV-associated chains were specific for CMV antigens. Common viral pathogens (according to a later analysis) appeared linked to several of the most significant clusters.

Details on this clone: The antigen remains undetermined. One end of the junction is discordant with germline, which a read error may explain.

13 Jbeta primers and 60 Vbeta primers were used for the PCR. The table came from immunoSEQ multiplex PCR; TCRdb's copy has only in-frame clones and leaves some out. In the table there are about 200,000 clones, approximately 87% of which are singletons. This CDR3 region has 18 residues. Looked up from germline, CDR1 is LGHNA and CDR2 is YSLEER. The chain carries TRBV4-3 and TRBJ2-1; TRBD1 agrees at 7 bases. The receptor comes from a man aged 30 to 45 in good health and CMV-seronegative. The sample was PBMCs. The CDR3 region is CASGQGYPPGGPYNEQFF. CDR3 DNA: TGCGCCAGCGGCCAAGGCTACCCTCCAGGGGGTCCCTACAATGAGCAGTTCTTC.